These T cell receptor beta chains were read from a single sample in a study of blood T cell repertoires in COVID-19. The data were produced by immunoSEQ multiplex PCR, yet TCRdb's version contains in-frame clones alone and is incomplete. The table records 90,000 to 150,000 clones, about 80% of them present only once. The sample taken for sequencing was peripheral blood. The receptors derive from a woman at least 80 years old with acute or convalescent COVID-19. Both conserved end residues are part of each CDR3. The D gene is left open where the match is weak. Part of the rows lack a size; the others show once, few, many or a class for expanded clones.

J gene: TRBJ2-7; clone size: -; CDR3 length: 15; D gene: TRBD1; V gene: TRBV30; CDR3 protein: CAWRRGDRELGEQYF; CDR3 DNA: TGTGCCTGGAGGAGGGGGGACAGGGAACTCGGCGAGCAGTACTTC
J gene: TRBJ1-5; clone size: once; CDR3 length: 22; D gene: TRBD1; V gene: TRBV15; CDR3 protein: CATSRGQGEGMVAHLSNQPQHF; CDR3 DNA: TGTGCCACCAGCAGGGGACAGGGAGAGGGTATGGTTGCTCATTTAAGTAATCAGCCCCAGCATTTT
J gene: TRBJ1-1; clone size: once; CDR3 length: 19; D gene: TRBD1; V gene: TRBV19; CDR3 protein: CASSILATGDLLRGTEAFF; CDR3 DNA: TGTGCCAGTAGTATTTTGGCGACAGGGGACCTCCTAAGGGGCACTGAAGCTTTCTTT
J gene: TRBJ2-7; clone size: once; CDR3 length: 15; D gene: -; V gene: TRBV12-5; CDR3 protein: CASGSGQLSFYEQYF; CDR3 DNA: TGTGCTAGTGGTTCAGGACAGCTAAGTTTCTACGAGCAGTACTTC
J gene: TRBJ1-1; clone size: -; CDR3 length: 14; D gene: -; V gene: TRBV2; CDR3 protein: CASSNSFGNTEAFF; CDR3 DNA: TGTGCCAGCAGTAACAGTTTTGGGAACACTGAAGCTTTCTTT
J gene: TRBJ2-3; clone size: -; CDR3 length: 14; D gene: -; V gene: TRBV4-2; CDR3 protein: CASSPGSRTDTQYF; CDR3 DNA: TGTGCCAGCAGCCCCGGGAGTCGGACAGATACGCAGTATTTT
J gene: TRBJ2-7; clone size: once; CDR3 length: 14; D gene: TRBD2; V gene: TRBV28; CDR3 protein: CATHPRDYSYEQYF; CDR3 DNA: TGTGCCACCCACCCCCGGGACTATTCCTACGAGCAGTACTTC
J gene: TRBJ1-1; clone size: few; CDR3 length: 13; D gene: -; V gene: TRBV7-9; CDR3 protein: CASSLMAVTEAFF; CDR3 DNA: TGTGCCAGCAGCCTCATGGCTGTAACTGAAGCTTTCTTT
J gene: TRBJ1-4; clone size: -; CDR3 length: 14; D gene: TRBD1; V gene: TRBV7-2; CDR3 protein: CASSLGTGSEKLFF; CDR3 DNA: TGTGCCAGCAGCTTAGGGACAGGGAGTGAAAAACTGTTTTTT
J gene: TRBJ1-1; clone size: -; CDR3 length: 14; D gene: TRBD1; V gene: TRBV6-6; CDR3 protein: CASSYGTGGTEAFF; CDR3 DNA: TGTGCCAGCAGTTACGGGACAGGGGGGACTGAAGCTTTCTTT
J gene: TRBJ2-2; clone size: -; CDR3 length: 18; D gene: TRBD1; V gene: TRBV4-3; CDR3 protein: CASSQEALGQGFTGELFF; CDR3 DNA: TGCGCCAGCAGCCAAGAAGCGCTCGGACAGGGGTTTACCGGGGAGCTGTTTTTT
J gene: TRBJ1-6; clone size: once; CDR3 length: 15; D gene: -; V gene: TRBV7-3; CDR3 protein: CASSPFGGGSSPLHF; CDR3 DNA: TGTGCCAGCAGCCCTTTCGGCGGGGGCTCATCACCCCTCCACTTT
J gene: TRBJ2-2; clone size: -; CDR3 length: 15; D gene: TRBD1; V gene: TRBV18; CDR3 protein: CASSTRQGRSGELFF; CDR3 DNA: TGTGCCAGCTCTACGAGACAGGGGAGAAGCGGGGAGCTGTTTTTT
J gene: TRBJ2-6; clone size: -; CDR3 length: 15; D gene: -; V gene: TRBV9; CDR3 protein: CASSAFSSGANVLTF; CDR3 DNA: TGTGCCAGCAGCGCCTTTAGCTCTGGGGCCAACGTCCTGACTTTC
J gene: TRBJ1-1; clone size: -; CDR3 length: 13; D gene: TRBD1; V gene: TRBV7-8; CDR3 protein: CASSQQGAWEAFF; CDR3 DNA: TGTGCCAGCTCACAGCAGGGGGCGTGGGAAGCTTTCTTT
J gene: TRBJ1-5; clone size: -; CDR3 length: 14; D gene: -; V gene: TRBV2; CDR3 protein: CASSEVRSNQPQHF; CDR3 DNA: TGTGCCAGCAGTGAAGTGAGAAGCAATCAGCCCCAGCATTTT
J gene: TRBJ1-2; clone size: few; CDR3 length: 13; D gene: TRBD1; V gene: TRBV28; CDR3 protein: CASSSTGGSGYTF; CDR3 DNA: TGTGCCAGCAGTTCGACAGGGGGCTCCGGCTACACCTTC
J gene: TRBJ2-7; clone size: -; CDR3 length: 15; D gene: -; V gene: TRBV15; CDR3 protein: CATSRDTLAAGEQYF; CDR3 DNA: TGTGCCACCAGCAGAGATACACTCGCGGCGGGAGAGCAGTACTTC
J gene: TRBJ2-7; clone size: -; CDR3 length: 15; D gene: TRBD1; V gene: TRBV28; CDR3 protein: CASSLSSRGRDEQYF; CDR3 DNA: TGTGCCAGCAGTTTATCATCCAGGGGGCGGGACGAGCAGTACTTC
J gene: TRBJ2-2; clone size: -; CDR3 length: 15; D gene: -; V gene: TRBV19; CDR3 protein: CATGRLEANTGELFF; CDR3 DNA: TGTGCCACTGGGAGGCTTGAGGCGAACACCGGGGAGCTGTTTTTT
J gene: TRBJ1-6; clone size: -; CDR3 length: 15; D gene: TRBD1; V gene: TRBV10-1; CDR3 protein: CASSDGTGGNSPLHF; CDR3 DNA: TGCGCCAGCAGTGATGGGACAGGGGGGAATTCACCCCTCCACTTT
J gene: TRBJ2-7; clone size: few; CDR3 length: 15; D gene: -; V gene: TRBV4-3; CDR3 protein: CASSQDRRGFYEQYF; CDR3 DNA: TGCGCCAGCAGCCAAGATCGGCGGGGTTTCTACGAGCAGTACTTC
J gene: TRBJ2-2; clone size: -; CDR3 length: 15; D gene: TRBD1; V gene: TRBV5-1; CDR3 protein: CASSSGTANTGELFF; CDR3 DNA: TGCGCCAGCAGCTCCGGGACAGCGAACACCGGGGAGCTGTTTTTT
J gene: TRBJ2-1; clone size: -; CDR3 length: 14; D gene: TRBD2; V gene: TRBV18; CDR3 protein: CASSPEREFNEQFF; CDR3 DNA: TGTGCCAGCTCACCGGAGCGGGAGTTCAATGAGCAGTTCTTC